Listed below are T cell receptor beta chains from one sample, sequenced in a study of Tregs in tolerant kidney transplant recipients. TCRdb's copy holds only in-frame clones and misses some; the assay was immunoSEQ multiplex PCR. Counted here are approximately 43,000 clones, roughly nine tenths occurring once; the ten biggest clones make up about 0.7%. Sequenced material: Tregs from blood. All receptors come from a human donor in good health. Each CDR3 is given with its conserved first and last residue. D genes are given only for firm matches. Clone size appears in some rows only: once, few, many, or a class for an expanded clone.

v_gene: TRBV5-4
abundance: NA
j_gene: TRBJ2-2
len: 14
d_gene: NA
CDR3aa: CASRSGTGTGELFF
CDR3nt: TGTGCCAGCAGATCCGGGACTGGCACCGGGGAGCTGTTTTTT

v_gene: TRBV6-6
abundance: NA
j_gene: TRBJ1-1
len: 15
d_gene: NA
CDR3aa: CASSYSRAVNTEAFF
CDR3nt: TGTGCCAGCAGTTACTCCCGGGCGGTGAACACTGAAGCTTTCTTT

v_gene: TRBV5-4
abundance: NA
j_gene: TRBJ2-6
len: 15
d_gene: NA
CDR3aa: CASSLSGAGANVLTF
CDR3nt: TGTGCCAGCAGCTTATCAGGGGCTGGGGCCAACGTCCTGACTTTC

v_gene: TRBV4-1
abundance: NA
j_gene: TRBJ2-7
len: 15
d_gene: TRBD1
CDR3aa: CASSQYRGLGNEQYF
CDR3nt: TGCGCCAGCAGCCAATACAGGGGATTGGGAAACGAGCAGTACTTC

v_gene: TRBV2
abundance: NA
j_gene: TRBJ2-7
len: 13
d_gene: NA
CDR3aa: CASSASQGDEQYF
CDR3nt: TGTGCCAGCAGTGCCAGTCAGGGAGACGAGCAGTACTTC

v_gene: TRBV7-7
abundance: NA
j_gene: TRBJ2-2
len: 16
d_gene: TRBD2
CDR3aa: CASSPLAGGPAGELFF
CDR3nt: TGTGCTAGCAGCCCCCTAGCGGGGGGGCCTGCCGGGGAGCTGTTTTTT

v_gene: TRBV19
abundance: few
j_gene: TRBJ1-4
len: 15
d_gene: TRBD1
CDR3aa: CASSSSGTGNEKLFF
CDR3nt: TGTGCCAGTAGTTCATCCGGGACAGGGAATGAAAAACTGTTTTTT

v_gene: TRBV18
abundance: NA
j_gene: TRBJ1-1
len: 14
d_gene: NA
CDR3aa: CASSPFPVNTEAFF
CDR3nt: TGTGCCAGCTCACCATTCCCGGTGAACACTGAAGCTTTCTTT

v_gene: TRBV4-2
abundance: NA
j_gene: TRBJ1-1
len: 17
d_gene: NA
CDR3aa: CASSQAGTYFMNTEAFF
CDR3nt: TGTGCCAGCAGCCAAGCGGGAACGTATTTTATGAACACTGAAGCTTTCTTT

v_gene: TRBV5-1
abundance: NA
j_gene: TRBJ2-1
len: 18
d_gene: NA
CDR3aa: CASSLALRNTPSYNEQFF
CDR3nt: TGCGCCAGCAGCTTGGCCCTGAGGAATACACCCTCCTACAATGAGCAGTTCTTC

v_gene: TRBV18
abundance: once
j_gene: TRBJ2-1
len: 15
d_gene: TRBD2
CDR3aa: CASSPYSGAYNEQFF
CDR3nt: TGTGCCAGCTCACCGTATAGCGGGGCTTACAATGAGCAGTTCTTC

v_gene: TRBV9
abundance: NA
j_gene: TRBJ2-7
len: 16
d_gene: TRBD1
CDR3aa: CASSVGGTGAFYEQYF
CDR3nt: TGTGCCAGCAGCGTAGGCGGGACAGGGGCATTCTACGAGCAGTACTTC

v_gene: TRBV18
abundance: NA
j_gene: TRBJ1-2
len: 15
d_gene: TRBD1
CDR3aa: CASSPRRGGFYGYTF
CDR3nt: TGTGCCAGCTCACCACGCAGGGGGGGCTTTTATGGCTACACCTTC

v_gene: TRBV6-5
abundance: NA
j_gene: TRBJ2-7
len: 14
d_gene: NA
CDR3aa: CATRLGGSPYEQYF
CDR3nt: TGTGCCACCCGCTTGGGGGGATCCCCCTACGAGCAGTACTTC

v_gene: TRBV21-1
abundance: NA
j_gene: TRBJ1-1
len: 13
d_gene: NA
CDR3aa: CASSKPKDTEAFF
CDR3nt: TGTGCCAGCAGCAAGCCCAAAGACACTGAAGCTTTCTTT

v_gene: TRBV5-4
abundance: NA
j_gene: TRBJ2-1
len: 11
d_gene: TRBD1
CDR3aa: CASSLGGPRFF
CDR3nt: TGTGCCAGCAGCTTAGGGGGCCCTAGGTTCTTC

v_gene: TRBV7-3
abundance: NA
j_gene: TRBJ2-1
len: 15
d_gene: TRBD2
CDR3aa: CASSLRAGAYNEQFF
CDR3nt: TGTGCCAGCAGCCTGAGAGCGGGAGCCTACAATGAGCAGTTCTTC

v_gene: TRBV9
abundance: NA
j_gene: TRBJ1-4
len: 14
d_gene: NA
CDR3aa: CASAPPGVREKLFF
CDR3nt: TGTGCCAGCGCGCCTCCAGGGGTAAGGGAAAAACTGTTTTTT

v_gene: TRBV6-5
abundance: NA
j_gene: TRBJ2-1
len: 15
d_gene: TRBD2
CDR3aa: CASSSLLSGGNEQFF
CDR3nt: TGTGCCAGCAGTTCCTTACTTTCGGGGGGTAATGAGCAGTTCTTC

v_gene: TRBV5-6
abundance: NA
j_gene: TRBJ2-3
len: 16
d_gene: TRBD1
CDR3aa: CASSSTGGRHTDTQYF
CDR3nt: TGTGCCAGCAGCTCCACAGGGGGCCGACATACAGATACGCAGTATTTT

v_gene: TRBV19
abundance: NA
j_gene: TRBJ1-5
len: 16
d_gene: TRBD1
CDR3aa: CASSDRGHWIDQPQHF
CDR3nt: TGTGCCAGTAGTGACAGGGGGCACTGGATTGATCAGCCCCAGCATTTT

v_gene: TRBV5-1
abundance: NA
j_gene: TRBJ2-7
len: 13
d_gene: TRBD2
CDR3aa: CASSSLAGYEQYF
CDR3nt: TGCGCCAGCAGCTCTCTAGCGGGGTACGAGCAGTACTTC

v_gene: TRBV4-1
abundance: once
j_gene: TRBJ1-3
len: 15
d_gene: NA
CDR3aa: CASSPAQGRRNTIYF
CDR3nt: TGCGCCAGCAGCCCCGCTCAGGGAAGAAGAAACACCATATATTTT

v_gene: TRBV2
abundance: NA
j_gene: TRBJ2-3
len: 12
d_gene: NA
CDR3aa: CASGTSTDTQYF
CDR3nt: TGTGCCAGCGGGACAAGCACAGATACGCAGTATTTT